This TCR beta chain stems from a study of T cell clonality in common variable immunodeficiency. Notes on the study in general: In common variable immunodeficiency, TCR beta chains reportedly carried fewer deletions and N-nucleotide insertions. Fewer TCRbeta clones were shared among CVID subjects than controls.

Measured with immunoSEQ multiplex PCR; TCRdb has only the in-frame clones, and not every one. Singletons are absent from the sample, which has 30,000 to 40,000 clones. No CVID subject was ill or on immunomodulatory drugs when sampled. Heparinized whole blood, roughly 4.5 to 9 ml, came from each donor. To note about this clone: What it recognizes is unknown. The read terminates 3 residues ahead of where the CDR3 ends, so the germline J gene completes it.

CDR3 length: 14 residues. V lost 0 bases to trimming and J lost 2 bases, with 8 bases between them. CDR1 LNHDA and CDR2 SQIVND come from the germline V gene (reference sequence). The gene calls are TRBV19 and TRBJ2-7; D is perhaps TRBD2 (6 bases). Sequencing used peripheral blood mononuclear cells. The sequence derives from a human donor with common variable immunodeficiency. The CDR3: CASSIEGGPYEQYF. CDR3 DNA (partial): TGTGCCAGTAGTATAGAAGGAGGGCCCTACGAG.